The subject of this entry is one TCR beta chain. Using immunoSEQ multiplex PCR, the repertoire was profiled, and TCRdb retains in-frame clones only, with some absent. Of about 180,000 clones in the sample, about 82% were seen once. The sample belongs to a study of blood T cell repertoires in COVID-19. Participant-given clinical history determined each cohort assignment. This receptor was identified in a woman aged 25 to 39 who had recovered from COVID-19. Sequenced material: PBMCs or T cells enriched from blood (not recorded which).

CDR3 DNA sequence: TGTGCCAGCAGTTACGGGCAGAATCCCTCCTACGAGCAGTACTTC. As protein: CASSYGQNPSYEQYF. The gene calls are TRBV6-5 and TRBJ2-7; D remains ambiguous. CDR1 MNHEY and CDR2 SVGAGI come from the germline V gene. The CDR3 contains 15 residues. V lost 2 bases to trimming and J lost 0 bases, with 11 bases between them.